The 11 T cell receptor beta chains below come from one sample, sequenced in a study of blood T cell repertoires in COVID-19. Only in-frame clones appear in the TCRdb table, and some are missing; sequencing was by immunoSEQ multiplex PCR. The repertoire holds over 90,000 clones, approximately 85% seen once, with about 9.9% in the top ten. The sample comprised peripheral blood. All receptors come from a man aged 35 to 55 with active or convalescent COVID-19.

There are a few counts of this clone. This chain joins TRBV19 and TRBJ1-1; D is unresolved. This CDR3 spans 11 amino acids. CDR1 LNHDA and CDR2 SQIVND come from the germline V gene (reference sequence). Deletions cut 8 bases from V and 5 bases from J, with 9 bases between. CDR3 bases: TGTGCCAGTCAGGTTAGGACTGAAGCTTTCTTT. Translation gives CASQVRTEAFF.

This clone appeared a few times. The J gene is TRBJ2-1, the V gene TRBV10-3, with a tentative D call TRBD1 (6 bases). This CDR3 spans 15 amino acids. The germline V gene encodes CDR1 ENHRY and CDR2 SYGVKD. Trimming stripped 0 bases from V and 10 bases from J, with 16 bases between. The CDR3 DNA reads TGTGCCATCAGTGAGTCACAGTTACTGAGGGGGGAGCAGTTCTTC. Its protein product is CAISESQLLRGEQFF.

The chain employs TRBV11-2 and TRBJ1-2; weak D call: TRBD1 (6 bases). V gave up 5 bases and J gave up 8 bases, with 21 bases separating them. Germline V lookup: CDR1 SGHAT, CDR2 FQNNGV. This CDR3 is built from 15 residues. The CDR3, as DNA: TGTGCCAGCAGCCCTACGGACCAGGGGCGGCTCGGCTACACCTTC. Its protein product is CASSPTDQGRLGYTF.

In DNA, the CDR3 is TGCGCCAGCAGCCAAGGACTAGCGGGGACCGATGAGCAGTTCTTC. Protein: CASSQGLAGTDEQFF. J is TRBJ2-1 and V is TRBV5-1, with 12 nucleotides matching TRBD2. J was trimmed by 8 bases and V by 4 bases; bases with no gene match: 7. The germline CDR1 and CDR2 sequences are SGHRS and YFSETQ. The length of the CDR3 is 15 residues.

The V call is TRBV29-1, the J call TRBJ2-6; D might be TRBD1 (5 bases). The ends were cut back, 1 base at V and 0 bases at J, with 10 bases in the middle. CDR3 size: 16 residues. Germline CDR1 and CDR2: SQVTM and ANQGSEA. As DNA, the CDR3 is TGCAGCGTTGAAGCGGACACCAGCTCTGGGGCCAACGTCCTGACTTTC. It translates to CSVEADTSSGANVLTF. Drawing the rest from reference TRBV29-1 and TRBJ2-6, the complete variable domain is SAVISQKPSRDICQRGTSLTIQCQVDSQVTMMFWYRQQPGQSLTLIATANQGSEATYESGFVIDKFPISRPNLTFSTLTVSNMSPEDSSIYLCSVEADTSSGANVLTFGAGSRLTVL.

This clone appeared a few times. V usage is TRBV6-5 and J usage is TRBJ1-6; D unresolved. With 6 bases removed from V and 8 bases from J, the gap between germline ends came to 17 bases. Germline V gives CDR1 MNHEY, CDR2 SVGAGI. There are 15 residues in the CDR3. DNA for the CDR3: TGTGCCAGCAGGGCCCTGACAATGGGAGATTCACCCCTCCACTTT. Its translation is CASRALTMGDSPLHF.

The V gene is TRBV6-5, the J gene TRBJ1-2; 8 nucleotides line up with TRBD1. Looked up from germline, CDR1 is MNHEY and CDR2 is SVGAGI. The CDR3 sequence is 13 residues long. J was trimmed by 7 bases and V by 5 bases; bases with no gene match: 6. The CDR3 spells CASSPLDRGGYTF. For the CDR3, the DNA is TGTGCCAGCAGTCCCCTTGACAGGGGTGGCTACACCTTC.

For the CDR3, the DNA is TGTGCCAGCAGCTTTCTCCTCGACAGGCAGAACACCGGGGAGCTGTTTTTT. It is translated as CASSFLLDRQNTGELFF. The genes are TRBV13 and TRBJ2-2; weak D call: TRBD1 (6 bases). In germline, CDR1 is PRHDT, CDR2 FYEKMQ (reference sequence). V gave up 3 bases and J gave up 1 base, with 15 bases separating them. The CDR3 totals 17 residues. Full variable domain (remainder filled in from reference TRBV13 and TRBJ2-2): AAGVIQSPRHLIKEKRETATLKCYPIPRHDTVYWYQQGPGQDPQFLISFYEKMQSDKGSIPDRFSAQQFSDYHSELNMSSLELGDSALYFCASSFLLDRQNTGELFFGEGSRLTVL.

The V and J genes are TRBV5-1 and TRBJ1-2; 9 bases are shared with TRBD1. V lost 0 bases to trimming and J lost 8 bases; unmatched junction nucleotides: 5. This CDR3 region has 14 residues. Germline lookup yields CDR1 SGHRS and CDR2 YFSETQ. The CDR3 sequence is CASSLDRGLEGYTF. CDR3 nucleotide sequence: TGCGCCAGCAGCTTGGACAGGGGGCTGGAGGGCTACACCTTC.

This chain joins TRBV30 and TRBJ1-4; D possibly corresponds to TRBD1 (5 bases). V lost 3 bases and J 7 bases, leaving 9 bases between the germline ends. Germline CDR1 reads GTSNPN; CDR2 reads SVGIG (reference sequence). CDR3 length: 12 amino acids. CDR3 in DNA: TGTGCCTGGAGCGAGCAGGGTGAAAAACTGTTTTTT. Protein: CAWSEQGEKLFF. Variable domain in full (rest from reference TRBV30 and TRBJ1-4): SQTIHQWPATLVQPVGSPLSLECTVEGTSNPNLYWYRQAAGRGLQLLFYSVGIGQISSEVPQNLSASRPQDRQFILSSKKLLLSDSGFYLCAWSEQGEKLFFGSGTQLSVL.

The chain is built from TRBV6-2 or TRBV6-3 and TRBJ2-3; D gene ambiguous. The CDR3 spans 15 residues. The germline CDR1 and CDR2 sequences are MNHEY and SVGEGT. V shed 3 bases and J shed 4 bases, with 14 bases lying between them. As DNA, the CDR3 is TGTGCCAGCAGTTATCCCGCCTCAGGCGCAGATACGCAGTATTTT. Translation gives CASSYPASGADTQYF.